The sequence of this T cell receptor beta chain was determined in a study of regulatory and conventional T cells in breast cancer (dated by TCRdb to 2013 to 2016). Library generation was performed with PCR. The data were produced on an Illumina MiSeq. In-frame beta chains were kept once TCRdb had trimmed the public reads at Q25 with fastp and called clones with MiXCR. CDR3 protein duplicates are merged, each entry listing the most common genes and DNA. In all, the sample holds 15,000 or so distinct CDR3 sequences, and 32% of those were seen once. Together, the top ten hold roughly 1.5% of the sample. The germline V gene gives CDR1 as MNHEY and CDR2 as SVGAGI. From its cysteine to its phenylalanine, the CDR3 spans 17 amino acids. The entry retains the CDR3 DNA only, 51 bases that are in frame from base 1. Relative to germline, V is missing 2 bases and J is missing 0 bases, with 4 bases of the junction outside any gene match.

Note on this clonotype: Its antigen has not been determined. Base-call qualities are not available, and no considerably larger clone is one nucleotide away.

The sequence was obtained from a female donor in good health. In this chain, TRBV6-5 is recombined with TRBJ1-6; 7 middle bases align to TRBD1. Sequencing used conventional T cells from blood. CDR3 region: CASSYEGASSYNSPLHF. In nucleotides, the sequence is TGTGCCAGCAGTTACGAGGGGGCGAGCTCCTATAATTCACCCCTCCACTTT.